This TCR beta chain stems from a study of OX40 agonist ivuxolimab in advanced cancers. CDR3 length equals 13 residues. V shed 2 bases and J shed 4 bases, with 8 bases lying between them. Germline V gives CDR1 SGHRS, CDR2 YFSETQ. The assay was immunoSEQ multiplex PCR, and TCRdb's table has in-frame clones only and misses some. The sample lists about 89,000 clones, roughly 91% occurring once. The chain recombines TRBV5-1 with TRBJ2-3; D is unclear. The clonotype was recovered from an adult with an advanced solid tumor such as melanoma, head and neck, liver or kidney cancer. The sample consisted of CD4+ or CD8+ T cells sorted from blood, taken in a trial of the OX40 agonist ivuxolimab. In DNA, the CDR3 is TGCGCCAGCAGCTTCTCCTCGTCAGATACGCAGTATTTT. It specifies CASSFSSSDTQYF. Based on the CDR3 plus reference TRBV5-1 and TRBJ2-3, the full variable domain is KAGVTQTPRYLIKTRGQQVTLSCSPISGHRSVSWYQQTPGQGLQFLFEYFSETQRNKGNFPGRFSGRQFSNSRSEMNVSTLELGDSALYLCASSFSSSDTQYFGPGTRLTVL.